This T cell receptor (beta chain) was obtained from a study of T cell repertoires in cytomegalovirus infection. For the study at large: CMV infection and matching HLA type were both indicated by public TCR beta signatures.

The V end was cut by 8 bases, the J end by 0 bases, with 14 bases between. The CDR3 is 15 amino acids. Per the germline V gene, CDR1 is SEHNR and CDR2 is FQNEAQ (reference sequence). On this clonotype itself: Its antigen is as yet unknown.

TCRdb used MiXCR to reprocess the reads, holding one entry per CDR3 protein. The data show more than 250,000 distinct CDR3 sequences, with approximately 25% seen just once and 13% held by the top ten. The clonotype originates from a human donor in good health (CMV status not recorded). Some clones in this sample may be carry-over from other donors' samples. The sequenced sample was cultured PBMCs, obtained from culture after CMV antigen stimulation. The rearrangement uses TRBV7-9 and TRBJ2-4; D ambiguous. CDR3 protein: CASSRITAAKNIQYF. Written as DNA, the CDR3 is TGTGCCAGCTCACGGATTACAGCAGCCAAAAACATTCAGTACTTC.